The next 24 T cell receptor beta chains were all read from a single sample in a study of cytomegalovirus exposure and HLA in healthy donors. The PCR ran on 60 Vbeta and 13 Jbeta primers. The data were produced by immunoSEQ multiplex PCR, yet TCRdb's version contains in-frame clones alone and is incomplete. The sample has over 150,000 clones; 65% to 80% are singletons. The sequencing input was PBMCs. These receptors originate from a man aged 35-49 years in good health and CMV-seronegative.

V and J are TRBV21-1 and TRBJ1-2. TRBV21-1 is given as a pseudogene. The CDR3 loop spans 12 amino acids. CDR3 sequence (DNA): TGTGCCAGCAGCAACGGGAACTATGGCTACACCTTC. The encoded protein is CASSNGNYGYTF.

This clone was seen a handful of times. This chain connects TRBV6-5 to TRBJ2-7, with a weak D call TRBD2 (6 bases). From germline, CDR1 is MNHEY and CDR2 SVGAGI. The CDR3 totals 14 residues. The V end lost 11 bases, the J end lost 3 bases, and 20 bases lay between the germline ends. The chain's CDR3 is CAARASAYNYEQYF. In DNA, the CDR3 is TGTGCCGCCCGAGCTAGCGCCTACAACTACGAGCAGTACTTC.

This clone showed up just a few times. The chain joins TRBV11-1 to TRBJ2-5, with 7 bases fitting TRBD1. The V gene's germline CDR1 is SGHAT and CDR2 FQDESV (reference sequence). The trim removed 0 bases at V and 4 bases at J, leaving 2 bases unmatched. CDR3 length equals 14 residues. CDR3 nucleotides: TGTGCCAGCAGCTTAGCAAGGGGGCGAGAGACCCAGTACTTC. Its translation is CASSLARGRETQYF.

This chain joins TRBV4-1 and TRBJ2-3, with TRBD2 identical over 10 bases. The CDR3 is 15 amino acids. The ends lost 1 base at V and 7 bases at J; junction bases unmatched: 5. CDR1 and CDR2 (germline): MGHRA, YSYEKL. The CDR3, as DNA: TGCGCCAGCAGCCAAGCTTCACTAGCGGGGAATACGCAGTATTTT. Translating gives CASSQASLAGNTQYF.

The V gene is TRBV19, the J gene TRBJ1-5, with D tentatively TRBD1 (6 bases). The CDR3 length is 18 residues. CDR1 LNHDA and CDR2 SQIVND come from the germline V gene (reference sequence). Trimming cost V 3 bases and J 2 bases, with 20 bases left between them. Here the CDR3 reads CASSIPLGPGGGNQPQHF. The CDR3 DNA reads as TGTGCCAGTAGTATCCCCCTCGGGCCGGGGGGCGGCAATCAGCCCCAGCATTTT.

The chain's CDR3 is CASSTGQRTSPLHF. In DNA form, the CDR3 reads TGTGCCAGCAGCACGGGACAGAGAACTTCACCCCTCCACTTT. This sequence joins TRBV9 and TRBJ1-6, with 7 nucleotides matching TRBD1. V shed 4 bases and J 9 bases; nucleotides not matched to a gene: 7. CDR3 length: 14 residues. From germline, CDR1 is SGDLS and CDR2 YYNGEE.

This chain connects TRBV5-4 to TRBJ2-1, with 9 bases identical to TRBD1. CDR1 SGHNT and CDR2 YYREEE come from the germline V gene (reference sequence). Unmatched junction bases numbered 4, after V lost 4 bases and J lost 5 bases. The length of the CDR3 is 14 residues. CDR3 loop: CASSPWDRDNEQFF. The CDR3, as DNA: TGTGCCAGCAGCCCCTGGGACAGGGACAATGAGCAGTTCTTC.

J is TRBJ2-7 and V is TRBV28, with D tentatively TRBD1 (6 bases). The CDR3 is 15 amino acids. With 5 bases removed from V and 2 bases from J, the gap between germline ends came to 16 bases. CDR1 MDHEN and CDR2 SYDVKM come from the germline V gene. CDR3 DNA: TGTGCCAGCAGTACCCAGGGGATTAAGACCTACGAGCAGTACTTC. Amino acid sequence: CASSTQGIKTYEQYF.

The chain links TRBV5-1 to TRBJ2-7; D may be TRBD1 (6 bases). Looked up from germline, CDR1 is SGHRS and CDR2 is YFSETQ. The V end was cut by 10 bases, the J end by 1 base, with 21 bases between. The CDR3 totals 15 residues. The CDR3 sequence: CAGKSLRTESYEQYF. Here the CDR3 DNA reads TGCGCCGGCAAGAGCCTCCGGACAGAATCCTACGAGCAGTACTTC.

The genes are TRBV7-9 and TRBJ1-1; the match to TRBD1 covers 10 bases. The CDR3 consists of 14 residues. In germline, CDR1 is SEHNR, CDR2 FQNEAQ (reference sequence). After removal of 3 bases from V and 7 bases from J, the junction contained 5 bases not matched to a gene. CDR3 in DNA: TGTGCCAGCAGCTTTGCGGACAGGGGGGTTGAAGCTTTCTTT. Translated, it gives CASSFADRGVEAFF. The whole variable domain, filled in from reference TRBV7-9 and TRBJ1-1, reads DTGVSQNPRHKITKRGQNVTFRCDPISEHNRLYWYRQTLGQGPEFLTYFQNEAQLEKSRLLSDRFSAERPKGSFSTLEIQRTEQGDSAMYLCASSFADRGVEAFFGQGTRLTVV.

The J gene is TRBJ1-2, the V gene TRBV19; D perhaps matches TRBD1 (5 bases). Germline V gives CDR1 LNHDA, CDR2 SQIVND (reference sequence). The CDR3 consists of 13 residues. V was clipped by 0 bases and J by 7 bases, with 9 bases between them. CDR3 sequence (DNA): TGTGCCAGTAGTATAGACAGGGAGGCTGGCTACACCTTC. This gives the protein CASSIDREAGYTF.

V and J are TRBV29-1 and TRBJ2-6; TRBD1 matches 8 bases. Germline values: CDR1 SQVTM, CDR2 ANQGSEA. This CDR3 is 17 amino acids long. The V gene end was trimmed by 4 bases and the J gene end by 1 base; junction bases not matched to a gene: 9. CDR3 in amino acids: CSVVGQGATSGANVLTF. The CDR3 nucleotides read TGCAGCGTTGTCGGGCAGGGGGCCACATCTGGGGCCAACGTCCTGACTTTC.

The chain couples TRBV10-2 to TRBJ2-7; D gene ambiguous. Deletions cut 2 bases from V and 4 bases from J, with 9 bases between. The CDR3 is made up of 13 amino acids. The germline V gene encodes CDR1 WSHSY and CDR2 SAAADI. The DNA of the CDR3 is TGCGCCAGCAGTGAGAATACAGATTACGAGCAGTACTTC. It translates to CASSENTDYEQYF.

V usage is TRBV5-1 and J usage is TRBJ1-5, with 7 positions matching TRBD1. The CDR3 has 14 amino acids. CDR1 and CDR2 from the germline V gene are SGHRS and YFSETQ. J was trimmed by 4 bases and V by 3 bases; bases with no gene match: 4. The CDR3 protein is CASSSGQPNQPQHF. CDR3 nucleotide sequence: TGCGCCAGCAGCTCGGGACAGCCGAATCAGCCCCAGCATTTT. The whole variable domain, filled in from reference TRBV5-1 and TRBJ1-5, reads KAGVTQTPRYLIKTRGQQVTLSCSPISGHRSVSWYQQTPGQGLQFLFEYFSETQRNKGNFPGRFSGRQFSNSRSEMNVSTLELGDSALYLCASSSGQPNQPQHFGDGTRLSIL.

The CDR3 here is CASTEANAGNTIYF. The CDR3 region has the DNA TGTGCCAGCACGGAGGCGAATGCTGGAAACACCATATATTTT. V is TRBV19 and J is TRBJ1-3; D is unclear. This CDR3 comprises 14 residues. Looked up from germline, CDR1 is LNHDA and CDR2 is SQIVND (reference sequence). Trimming left V 9 bases short and J 2 bases short, with 14 bases between.

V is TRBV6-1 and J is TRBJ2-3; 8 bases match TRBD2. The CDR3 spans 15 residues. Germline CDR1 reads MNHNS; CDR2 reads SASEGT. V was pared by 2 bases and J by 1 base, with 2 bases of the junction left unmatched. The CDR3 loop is CASSERRGGTDTQYF. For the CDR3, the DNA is TGTGCCAGCAGTGAAAGGCGGGGGGGCACAGATACGCAGTATTTT.

DNA of the CDR3: TGTGCCAGCACCCCGCCGACAGGGAACACTGAAGCTTTCTTT. It yields the protein CASTPPTGNTEAFF. V is TRBV11-1 and J is TRBJ1-1; D perhaps matches TRBD1 (6 bases). CDR1 and CDR2 (germline): SGHAT, FQDESV (reference sequence). This CDR3 is built from 14 residues. V was trimmed by 7 bases and J by 1 base, leaving 13 bases between them.

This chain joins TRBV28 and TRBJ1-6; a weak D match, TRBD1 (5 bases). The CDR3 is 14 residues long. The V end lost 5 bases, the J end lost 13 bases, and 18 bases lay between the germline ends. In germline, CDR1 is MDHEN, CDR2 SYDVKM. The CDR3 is CASSASGGREPLHF. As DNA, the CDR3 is TGTGCCAGCAGTGCCTCGGGGGGTCGTGAGCCCCTCCACTTT.

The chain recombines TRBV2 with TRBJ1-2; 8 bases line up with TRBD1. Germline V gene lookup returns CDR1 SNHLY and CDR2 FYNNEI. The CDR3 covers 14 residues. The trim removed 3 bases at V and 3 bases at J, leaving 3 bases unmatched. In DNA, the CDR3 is TGTGCCAGCAGTGACCAGGGGGCTTACTATGGCTACACCTTC. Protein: CASSDQGAYYGYTF.

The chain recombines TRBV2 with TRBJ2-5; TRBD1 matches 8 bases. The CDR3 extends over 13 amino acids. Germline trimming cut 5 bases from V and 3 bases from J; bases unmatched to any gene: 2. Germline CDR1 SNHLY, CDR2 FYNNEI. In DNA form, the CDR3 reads TGTGCCAGCAGTAGGGACAGGAAAGAGACCCAGTACTTC. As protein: CASSRDRKETQYF.

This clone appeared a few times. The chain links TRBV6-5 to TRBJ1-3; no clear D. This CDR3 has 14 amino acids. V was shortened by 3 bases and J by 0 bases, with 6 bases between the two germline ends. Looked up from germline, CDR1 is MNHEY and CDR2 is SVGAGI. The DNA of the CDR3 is TGTGCCAGCAGTTATACAGCCTCTGGAAACACCATATATTTT. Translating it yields CASSYTASGNTIYF.

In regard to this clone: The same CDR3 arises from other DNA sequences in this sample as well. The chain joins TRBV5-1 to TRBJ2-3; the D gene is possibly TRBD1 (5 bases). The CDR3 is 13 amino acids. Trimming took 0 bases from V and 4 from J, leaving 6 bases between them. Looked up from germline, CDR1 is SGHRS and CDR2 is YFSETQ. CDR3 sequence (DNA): TGCGCCAGCAGCTTGGGGGGCGCAGATACGCAGTATTTT. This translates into CASSLGGADTQYF.

In DNA, the CDR3 is TGTGCCAGCAGACGGTATGGCTACACCTTC. It specifies CASRRYGYTF. The rearrangement joins TRBV6-1 to TRBJ1-2; D is uncertain. CDR3 length equals 10 residues. Germline V lookup: CDR1 MNHNS, CDR2 SASEGT. V was cut by 6 bases and J by 5 bases, with 4 bases left in between.

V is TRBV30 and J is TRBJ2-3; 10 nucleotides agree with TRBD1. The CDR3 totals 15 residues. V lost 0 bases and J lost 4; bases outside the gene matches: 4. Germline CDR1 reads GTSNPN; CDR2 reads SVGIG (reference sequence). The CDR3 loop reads CAWSVRTGGSDTQYF. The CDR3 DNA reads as TGTGCCTGGAGTGTACGGACAGGGGGATCAGATACGCAGTATTTT.